This T cell receptor beta chain stems from a study of vaccination and CD4 T cells after COVID-19. In the study overall: A vaccine, either BNT162b2 or mRNA-1273, was given to participants in two doses. The cells in question were stimulated using overlapping spike peptides derived from SARS-CoV-2, HCoV-NL63, HCoV-OC43 and HCoV-229E.

As for this clonotype: Its cognate antigen is unknown.

Study-wide results and caveats: Spike mono-reactivity marked 304 of 307 vaccine-specific clones in convalescent patients.

Oncomine TCR Beta short-read sequencing was applied to DNA from cultured CD4+ T cells. TCRdb redid the calling of the PCR reads with MiXCR, one entry per CDR3 protein. The sample has around 20,000 distinct CDR3 sequences; more than 30% are singletons. Stated treatment: roughly 10-day PBMC culture with coronavirus spike peptide pools or control peptides (ViraFEST assay). Cultures used roughly 2.1 million PBMCs per well, about 10 IU/ml IL-2 and 8.5 to 10 ug/ml peptides. The sequencing used CD4+ T cells from blood, cultured in vitro, collected before SARS-CoV-2 vaccination. The clonotype was recovered from a human donor who received a COVID-19 vaccine.

In DNA form, the CDR3 reads TGTGCCACCAGTGATTCGGGGACCGCCCGAAACACCATATATTTT. As protein: CATSDSGTARNTIYF. The chain has TRBV24-1 and TRBJ1-3; a possible D gene is TRBD1 (5 bases). V dropped 2 bases and J dropped 5 bases, with 12 bases sitting between them. The CDR3 has 15 residues. Germline CDR1 KGHDR, CDR2 SFDVKD.